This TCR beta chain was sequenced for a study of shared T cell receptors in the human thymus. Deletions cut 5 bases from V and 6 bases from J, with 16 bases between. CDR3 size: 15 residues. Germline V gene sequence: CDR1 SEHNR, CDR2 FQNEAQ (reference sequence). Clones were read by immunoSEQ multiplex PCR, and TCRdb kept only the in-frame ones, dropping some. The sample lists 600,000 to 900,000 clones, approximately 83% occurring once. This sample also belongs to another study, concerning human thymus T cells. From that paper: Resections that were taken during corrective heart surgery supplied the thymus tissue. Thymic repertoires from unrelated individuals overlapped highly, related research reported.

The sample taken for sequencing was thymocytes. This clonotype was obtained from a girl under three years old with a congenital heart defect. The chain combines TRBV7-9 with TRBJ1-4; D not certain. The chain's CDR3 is CASSPQEGRDEKLFF. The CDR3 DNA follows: TGTGCCAGCAGCCCCCAGGAGGGTAGGGATGAAAAACTGTTTTTT.